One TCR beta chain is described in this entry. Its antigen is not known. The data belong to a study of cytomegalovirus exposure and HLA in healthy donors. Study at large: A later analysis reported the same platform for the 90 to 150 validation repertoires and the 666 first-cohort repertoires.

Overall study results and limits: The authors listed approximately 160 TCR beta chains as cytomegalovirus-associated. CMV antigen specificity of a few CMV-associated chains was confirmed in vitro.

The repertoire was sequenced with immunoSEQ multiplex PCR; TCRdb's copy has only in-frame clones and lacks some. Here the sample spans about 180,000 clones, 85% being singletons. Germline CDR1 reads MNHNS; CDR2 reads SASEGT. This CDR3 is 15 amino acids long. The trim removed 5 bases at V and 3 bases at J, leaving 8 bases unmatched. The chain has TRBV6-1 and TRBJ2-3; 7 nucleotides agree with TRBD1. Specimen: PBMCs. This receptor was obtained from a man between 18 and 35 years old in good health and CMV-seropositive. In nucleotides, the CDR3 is TGTGCCAGCAGTCGACAGGGTGGGGAGACAGATACGCAGTATTTT. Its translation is CASSRQGGETDTQYF.